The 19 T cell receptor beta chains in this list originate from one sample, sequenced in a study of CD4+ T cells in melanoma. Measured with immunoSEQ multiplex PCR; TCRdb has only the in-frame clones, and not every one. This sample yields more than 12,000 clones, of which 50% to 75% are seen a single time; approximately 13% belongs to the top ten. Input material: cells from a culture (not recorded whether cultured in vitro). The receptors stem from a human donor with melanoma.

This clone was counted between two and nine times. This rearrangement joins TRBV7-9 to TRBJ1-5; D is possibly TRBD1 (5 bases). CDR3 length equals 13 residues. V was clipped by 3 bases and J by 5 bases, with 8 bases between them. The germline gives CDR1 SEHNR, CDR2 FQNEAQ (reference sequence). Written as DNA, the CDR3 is TGTGCCAGCAGCTTGCAAGGGGATCAGCCCCAGCATTTT. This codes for CASSLQGDQPQHF. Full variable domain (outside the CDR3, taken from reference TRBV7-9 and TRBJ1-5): DTGVSQNPRHKITKRGQNVTFRCDPISEHNRLYWYRQTLGQGPEFLTYFQNEAQLEKSRLLSDRFSAERPKGSFSTLEIQRTEQGDSAMYLCASSLQGDQPQHFGDGTRLSIL.

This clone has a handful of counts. The CDR3 loop reads CASSRIRRLAGIGETQYF. CDR3 DNA: TGTGCCAGTAGTAGGATACGAAGACTAGCGGGGATTGGAGAGACCCAGTACTTC. The chain combines TRBV19 with TRBJ2-5, with 11 bases fitting TRBD2. The length of the CDR3 is 18 residues. From germline, CDR1 is LNHDA and CDR2 SQIVND (reference sequence). Trimming at V came to 4 bases and at J to 4 bases, leaving 14 bases not matched to a gene.

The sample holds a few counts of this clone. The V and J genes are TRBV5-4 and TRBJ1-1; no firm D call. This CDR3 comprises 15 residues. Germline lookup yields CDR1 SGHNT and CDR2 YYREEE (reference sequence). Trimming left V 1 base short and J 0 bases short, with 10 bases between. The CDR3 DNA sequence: TGTGCCAGCAGCTTGTACGAGCGGTTGAACACTGAAGCTTTCTTT. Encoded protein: CASSLYERLNTEAFF.

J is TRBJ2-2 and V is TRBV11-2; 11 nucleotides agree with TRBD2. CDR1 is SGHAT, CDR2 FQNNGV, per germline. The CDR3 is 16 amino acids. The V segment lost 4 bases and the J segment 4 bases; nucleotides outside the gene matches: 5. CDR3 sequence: CASSWSSGGFTGELFF. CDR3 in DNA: TGTGCCAGCAGCTGGTCTAGCGGGGGGTTCACCGGGGAGCTGTTTTTT.

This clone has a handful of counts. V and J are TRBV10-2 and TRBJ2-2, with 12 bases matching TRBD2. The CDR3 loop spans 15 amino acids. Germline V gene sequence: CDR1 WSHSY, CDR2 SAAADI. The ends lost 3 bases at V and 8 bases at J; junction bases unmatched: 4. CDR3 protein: CASSERGLAGGELFF. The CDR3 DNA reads TGCGCCAGCAGTGAACGGGGACTAGCGGGTGGGGAGCTGTTTTTT.

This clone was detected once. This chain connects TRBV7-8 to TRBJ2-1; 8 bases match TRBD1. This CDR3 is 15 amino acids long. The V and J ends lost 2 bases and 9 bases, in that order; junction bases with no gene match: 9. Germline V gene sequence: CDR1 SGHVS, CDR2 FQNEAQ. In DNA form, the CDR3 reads TGTGCCAGCAGCTTAAGGACAGGGCGCCTGGGTGAGCAGTTCTTC. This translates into CASSLRTGRLGEQFF. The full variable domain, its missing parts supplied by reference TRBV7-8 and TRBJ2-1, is GAGVSQSPRYKVAKRGQDVALRCDPISGHVSLFWYQQALGQGPEFLTYFQNEAQLDKSGLPSDRFFAERPEGSVSTLKIQRTQQEDSAVYLCASSLRTGRLGEQFFGPGTRLTVL.

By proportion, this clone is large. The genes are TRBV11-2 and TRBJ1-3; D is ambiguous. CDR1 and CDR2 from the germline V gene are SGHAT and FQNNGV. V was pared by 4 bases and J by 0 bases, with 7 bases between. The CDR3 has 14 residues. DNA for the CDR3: TGTGCCAGCAGCTCTATTACCTCTGGAAACACCATATATTTT. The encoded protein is CASSSITSGNTIYF.

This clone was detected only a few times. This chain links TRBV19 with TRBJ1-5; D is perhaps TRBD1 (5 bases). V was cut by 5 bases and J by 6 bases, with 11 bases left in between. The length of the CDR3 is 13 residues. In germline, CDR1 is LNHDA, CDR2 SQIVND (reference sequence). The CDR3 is CASSLDSPQPQHF. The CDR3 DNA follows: TGTGCCAGTAGTCTCGACAGTCCTCAGCCCCAGCATTTT. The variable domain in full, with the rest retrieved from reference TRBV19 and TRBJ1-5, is DGGITQSPKYLFRKEGQNVTLSCEQNLNHDAMYWYRQDPGQGLRLIYYSQIVNDFQKGDIAEGYSVSREKKESFPLTVTSAQKNPTAFYLCASSLDSPQPQHFGDGTRLSIL.

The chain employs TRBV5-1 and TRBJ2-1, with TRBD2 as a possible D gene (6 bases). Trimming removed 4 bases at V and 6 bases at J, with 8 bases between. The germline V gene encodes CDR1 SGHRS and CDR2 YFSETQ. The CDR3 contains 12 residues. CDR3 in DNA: TGCGCCAGCAGCCGAGCGGGCAATGAGCAGTTCTTC. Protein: CASSRAGNEQFF.

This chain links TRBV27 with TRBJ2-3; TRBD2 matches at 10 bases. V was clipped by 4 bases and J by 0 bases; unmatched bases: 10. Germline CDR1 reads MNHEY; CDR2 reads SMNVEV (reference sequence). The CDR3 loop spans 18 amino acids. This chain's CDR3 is CASSYKASGGYSTDTQYF. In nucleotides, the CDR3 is TGTGCCAGCAGTTACAAGGCTAGCGGGGGTTACAGCACAGATACGCAGTATTTT.

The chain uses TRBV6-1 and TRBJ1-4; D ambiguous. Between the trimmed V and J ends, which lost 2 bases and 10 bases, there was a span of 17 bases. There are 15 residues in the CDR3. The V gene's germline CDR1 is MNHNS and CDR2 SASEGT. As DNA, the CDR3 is TGTGCCAGCAGTGAATCGGCAGGTACGCGCCGAAAACTGTTTTTT. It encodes CASSESAGTRRKLFF.

The chain's CDR3 is CASTERLASNEQFF. The CDR3 DNA sequence: TGTGCCAGCACCGAGAGGCTAGCAAGCAATGAGCAGTTCTTC. This chain joins TRBV2 and TRBJ2-1, with D perhaps TRBD2 (5 bases). This CDR3 has 14 residues. CDR1 is SNHLY and CDR2 is FYNNEI in the germline V gene. The V gene lost 7 bases and the J gene lost 6 bases, with 16 bases spanning the gap.

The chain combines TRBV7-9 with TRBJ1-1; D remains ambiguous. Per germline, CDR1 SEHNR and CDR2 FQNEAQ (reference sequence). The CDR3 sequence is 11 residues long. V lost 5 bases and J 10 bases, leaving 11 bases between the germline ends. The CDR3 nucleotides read TGTGCCAGCAGCGGAGCGCGCCGAGCTTTCTTT. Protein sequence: CASSGARRAFF.

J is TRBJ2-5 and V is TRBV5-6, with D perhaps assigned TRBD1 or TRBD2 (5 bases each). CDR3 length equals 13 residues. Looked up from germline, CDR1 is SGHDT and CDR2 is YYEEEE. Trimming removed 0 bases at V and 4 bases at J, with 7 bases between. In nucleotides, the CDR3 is TGTGCCAGCAGCTTGGGAGGGGTAGAGACCCAGTACTTC. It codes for CASSLGGVETQYF. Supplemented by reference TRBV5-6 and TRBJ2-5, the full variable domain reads DAGVTQSPTHLIKTRGQQVTLRCSPKSGHDTVSWYQQALGQGPQFIFQYYEEEERQRGNFPDRFSGHQFPNYSSELNVNALLLGDSALYLCASSLGGVETQYFGPGTRLLVL.

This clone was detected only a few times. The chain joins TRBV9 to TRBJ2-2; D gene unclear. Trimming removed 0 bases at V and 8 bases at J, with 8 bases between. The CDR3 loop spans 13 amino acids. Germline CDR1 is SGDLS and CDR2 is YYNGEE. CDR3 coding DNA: TGTGCCAGCAGCGTAGGATGGGAAGGGGAGCTGTTTTTT. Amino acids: CASSVGWEGELFF.

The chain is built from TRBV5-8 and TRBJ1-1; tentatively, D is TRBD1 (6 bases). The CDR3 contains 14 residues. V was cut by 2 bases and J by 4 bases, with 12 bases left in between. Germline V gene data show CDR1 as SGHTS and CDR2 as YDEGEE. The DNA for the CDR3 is TGTGCCAGCAGCTTACGGGGGCTGGGCACTGAAGCTTTCTTT. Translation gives CASSLRGLGTEAFF.

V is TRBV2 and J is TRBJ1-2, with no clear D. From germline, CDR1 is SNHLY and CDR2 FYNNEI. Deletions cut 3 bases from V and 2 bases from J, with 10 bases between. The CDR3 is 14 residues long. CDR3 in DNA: TGTGCCAGCAGTGAGGTCGCCGAGAACTATGGCTACACCTTC. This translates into CASSEVAENYGYTF.

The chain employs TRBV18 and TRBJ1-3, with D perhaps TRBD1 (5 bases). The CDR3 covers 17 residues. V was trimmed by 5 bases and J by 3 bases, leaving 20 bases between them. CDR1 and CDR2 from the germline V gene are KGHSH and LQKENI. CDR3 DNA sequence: TGTGCCAGCTCAGCCCTTTTGGCAGGGATGTTTGGAAACACCATATATTTT. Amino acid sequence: CASSALLAGMFGNTIYF. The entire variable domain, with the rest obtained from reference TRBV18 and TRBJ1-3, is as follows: NAGVMQNPRHLVRRRGQEARLRCSPMKGHSHVYWYRQLPEEGLKFMVYLQKENIIDESGMPKERFSAEFPKEGPSILRIQQVVRGDSAAYFCASSALLAGMFGNTIYFGEGSWLTVV.

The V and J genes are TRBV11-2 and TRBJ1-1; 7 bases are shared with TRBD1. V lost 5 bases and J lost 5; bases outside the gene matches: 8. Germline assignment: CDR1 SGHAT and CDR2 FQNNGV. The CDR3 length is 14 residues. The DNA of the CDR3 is TGTGCCAGCAGCCCGACAGGGAGAGGGACTGAAGCTTTCTTT. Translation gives CASSPTGRGTEAFF.